These 23 T cell receptor beta chains share one sample of origin, sequenced in a study of blood T cell repertoires in COVID-19. Profiling relied on immunoSEQ multiplex PCR, and the TCRdb table lists in-frame clones only, not all of them. The sample contains about 40,000 clones, around 83% of which appear only once. Sequencing input: peripheral blood. These receptors were collected from a middle-aged man in a cohort sampled during active COVID-19.

This clone was counted once. This chain joins TRBV12-3 or TRBV12-4 and TRBJ2-1; no definite D call. The V end was cut by 1 base, the J end by 6 bases, with 4 bases between. This CDR3 comprises 12 residues. CDR3 amino acids: CASSLGVNEQFF. In DNA, the CDR3 is TGTGCCAGCAGTTTAGGCGTCAATGAGCAGTTCTTC.

The chain recombines TRBV19 with TRBJ2-6; a possible D gene is TRBD2 (6 bases). Germline V gene sequence: CDR1 LNHDA, CDR2 SQIVND (reference sequence). The CDR3 has 17 residues. V was cut by 3 bases and J by 1 base, with 13 bases left in between. CDR3: CASSILGDWSGANVLTF. In DNA, the CDR3 is TGTGCCAGTAGTATCCTAGGGGACTGGTCTGGGGCCAACGTCCTGACTTTC.

This chain connects TRBV6-1 to TRBJ2-7, with TRBD1 matching over 8 bases. The CDR3 loop spans 14 amino acids. Germline CDR1 is MNHNS and CDR2 is SASEGT. J lost 6 bases, V lost 2 bases, and 6 bases had no gene match. The CDR3 DNA reads as TGTGCCAGCAGTGAAACAGGGGGGTGGGGCGAGCAGTACGTC. Residues: CASSETGGWGEQYV.

The chain carries TRBV4-1 and TRBJ1-1; D ambiguous. Trimming stripped 2 bases from V and 4 bases from J, with 5 bases between. The germline V gene encodes CDR1 MGHRA and CDR2 YSYEKL. The CDR3 runs to 12 residues. CDR3 nucleotide sequence: TGCGCCAGCAGCCAATCAGGCACTGAAGCTTTCTTT. Its protein is CASSQSGTEAFF.

The V call is TRBV7-6, the J call TRBJ1-5; D not certain. Germline loops: CDR1 SGHVS, CDR2 FNYEAQ. The CDR3 loop spans 12 amino acids. V was cut by 8 bases and J by 5 bases, with 10 bases left in between. The DNA for the CDR3 is TGTGCCAGCGGGCTATGGGATCAGCCCCAGCATTTT. Translated, it gives CASGLWDQPQHF. Drawing the rest from reference TRBV7-6 and TRBJ1-5, the complete variable domain is GAGVSQSPRYKVTKRGQDVALRCDPISGHVSLYWYRQALGQGPEFLTYFNYEAQQDKSGLPNDRFSAERPEGSISTLTIQRTEQRDSAMYRCASGLWDQPQHFGDGTRLSIL.

The rearrangement joins TRBV7-9 to TRBJ1-2, with 7 nucleotides matching TRBD1. Trimming took 5 bases from V and 4 from J; bases not matched to a gene: 10. This CDR3 comprises 15 residues. CDR1 is SEHNR, CDR2 FQNEAQ, per germline (reference sequence). CDR3 sequence: CASSPWTGGTYGYTF. In DNA, the CDR3 is TGTGCCAGCAGCCCCTGGACAGGTGGAACCTATGGCTACACCTTC. The full variable domain, with the rest looked up from reference TRBV7-9 and TRBJ1-2, is DTGVSQNPRHKITKRGQNVTFRCDPISEHNRLYWYRQTLGQGPEFLTYFQNEAQLEKSRLLSDRFSAERPKGSFSTLEIQRTEQGDSAMYLCASSPWTGGTYGYTFGSGTRLTVV.

CDR3: CASSPAYDRGNQPQHF. The CDR3 coding sequence is TGTGCCAGCTCACCAGCCTACGACAGGGGCAATCAGCCCCAGCATTTT. V gene TRBV18 combines with J gene TRBJ1-5, with TRBD1 identical over 7 bases. The CDR3 contains 16 residues. The ends lost 2 bases at V and 2 bases at J; junction bases unmatched: 6. From germline, CDR1 is KGHSH and CDR2 LQKENI. Variable domain in full (rest from reference TRBV18 and TRBJ1-5): NAGVMQNPRHLVRRRGQEARLRCSPMKGHSHVYWYRQLPEEGLKFMVYLQKENIIDESGMPKERFSAEFPKEGPSILRIQQVVRGDSAAYFCASSPAYDRGNQPQHFGDGTRLSIL.

This clone was counted a single time. This chain uses TRBV7-8 with TRBJ2-1; tentative D call: TRBD2 (6 bases). The germline V gene encodes CDR1 SGHVS and CDR2 FQNEAQ. The CDR3 extends over 14 amino acids. V lost 2 bases and J 7 bases, leaving 12 bases between the germline ends. CDR3 in amino acids: CASSLLRRGNEQFF. The CDR3 bases are TGTGCCAGCAGCTTACTAAGGAGGGGAAATGAGCAGTTCTTC.

V gene TRBV4-1 combines with J gene TRBJ1-2; no firm D call. V was pared by 2 bases and J by 0 bases, with 10 bases between. Germline loops: CDR1 MGHRA, CDR2 YSYEKL. The CDR3 is 15 residues long. The CDR3 spells CASSQLYRANYGYTF. CDR3 sequence (DNA): TGCGCCAGCAGCCAACTATACAGAGCTAACTATGGCTACACCTTC.

For the CDR3, the DNA is TGTGCCAGCAGAATTGCAGGGGCTACCGGGGAGCTGTTTTTT. As protein: CASRIAGATGELFF. The chain carries TRBV7-3 and TRBJ2-2, with TRBD1 as a possible D gene (6 bases). Trimming pared 6 bases from V and 5 bases from J, leaving 13 bases between. Germline V lookup: CDR1 SGHTA, CDR2 FQGTGA. CDR3 length equals 14 residues.

This clone was counted a few times. The chain recombines TRBV16 with TRBJ2-7; 12 bases are shared with TRBD1. Per the germline V gene, CDR1 is KGHSY and CDR2 is FQNENV. The CDR3 totals 16 residues. Trimming took 4 bases from V and 6 from J; bases not matched to a gene: 10. This chain's CDR3 is CASSPLRGQGAGEQYF. Here the CDR3 DNA reads TGTGCCAGCAGCCCACTAAGGGGACAGGGGGCTGGCGAGCAGTACTTC.

The chain recombines TRBV30 with TRBJ2-3; D possibly corresponds to TRBD2 (6 bases). The CDR3 is 18 residues long. Trimming took 2 bases from V and 0 from J, leaving 21 bases between them. Germline CDR1 and CDR2: GTSNPN and SVGIG (reference sequence). CDR3 region: CAWSSGAGITSSTDTQYF. The CDR3 nucleotides are TGTGCCTGGAGTTCGGGAGCGGGTATAACCTCTAGCACAGATACGCAGTATTTT.

The chain carries TRBV9 and TRBJ1-2; 11 nucleotides align to TRBD1. CDR3 length: 15 residues. Germline assignment: CDR1 SGDLS and CDR2 YYNGEE. The junction had 5 bases not matched to a gene; V was cut back by 0 bases and J by 7 bases. The CDR3 DNA is TGTGCCAGCAGCGTAGAAGGGACAGGGGGGTTTGGCTACACCTTC. This sequence encodes CASSVEGTGGFGYTF.

The chain has TRBV12-3 or TRBV12-4 and TRBJ2-3; D unresolved. The CDR3 sequence is 11 residues long. Trimming took 6 bases from V and 6 from J, leaving 7 bases between them. CDR3 residues: CASSLSDTQYF. CDR3 DNA: TGTGCCAGCAGCCTCTCGGATACGCAGTATTTT.

This clone appeared a few times. V usage is TRBV1 and J usage is TRBJ1-6; TRBD1 is taken as the D call from the table, unchecked against the DNA. TRBV1 is a pseudogene segment. The CDR3 contains 19 residues. DNA of the CDR3: TGCACCAGCGGACTCAGGGTTAAATGTAAGACAGGGGCTAAATCACCCCTCCACTTT. This gives the protein CTSGLRVKCKTGAKSPLHF.

J is TRBJ2-1 and V is TRBV7-9, with TRBD2 identical over 8 bases. The CDR3 spans 16 residues. Germline V gene data show CDR1 as SEHNR and CDR2 as FQNEAQ (reference sequence). The V gene end was trimmed by 5 bases and the J gene end by 9 bases; junction bases not matched to a gene: 15. In DNA form, the CDR3 reads TGTGCCAGCAGCGCCGTCGTGGAGCGGGGGACATTTGAGCAGTTCTTC. Amino acid sequence: CASSAVVERGTFEQFF.

The V and J genes are TRBV6-5 and TRBJ1-1; possibly TRBD1 for D (6 bases). The CDR3 totals 16 residues. Trimming shortened V by 2 bases and J by 10 bases, and 23 bases separated the two germline ends. Germline loops: CDR1 MNHEY, CDR2 SVGAGI. In DNA, the CDR3 is TGTGCCAGCAGTTACGTCTGGGGGGGGCGCACCCGTGGAGCTTTCTTT. The encoded protein is CASSYVWGGRTRGAFF.

The rearrangement joins TRBV2 to TRBJ1-3; no clear D gene. V lost 4 bases and J lost 5, with 12 bases in between. CDR1 SNHLY and CDR2 FYNNEI come from the germline V gene. The CDR3 loop spans 14 amino acids. Here the CDR3 reads CASSGEHARNTIYF. Written as DNA, the CDR3 is TGTGCCAGCAGTGGTGAACATGCTCGAAACACCATATATTTT.

The chain carries TRBV7-9 and TRBJ1-5, with 8 bases matching TRBD1. With V trimmed by 0 bases and J by 9 bases, 19 bases remained unmatched. The CDR3 extends over 19 amino acids. CDR1 and CDR2 (germline): SEHNR, FQNEAQ (reference sequence). The CDR3 bases are TGTGCCAGCAGCTTAGCATTCAGGGAGGGACAGGTGGGGCGGGGGCCCCAGCATTTT. Its translation is CASSLAFREGQVGRGPQHF.

This clone was counted a few times. The genes are TRBV27 and TRBJ1-6; TRBD1 aligns across 7 bases. The CDR3 extends over 14 amino acids. Germline lookup yields CDR1 MNHEY and CDR2 SMNVEV (reference sequence). J gave up 14 bases and V 5 bases, and 12 bases lay outside the gene matches. The CDR3 coding sequence is TGTGCCAGCAGTCCAATGACAGGGATAAGGGCCCTCCACTTT. Translation: CASSPMTGIRALHF.

The chain links TRBV11-2 to TRBJ2-7; 9 positions match TRBD1. Germline V gene lookup returns CDR1 SGHAT and CDR2 FQNNGV. Trimming at V came to 3 bases and at J to 6 bases, leaving 3 bases not matched to a gene. The CDR3 covers 13 residues. CDR3 sequence (DNA): TGTGCCAGCAGCTTGGGACAGGGCGGCGAGCAGTACTTC. Amino acids: CASSLGQGGEQYF.

This clone appeared a single time. This chain uses TRBV4-2 with TRBJ2-7; the match to TRBD2 covers 9 bases. With V trimmed by 4 bases and J by 6 bases, 7 bases remained unmatched. Germline values: CDR1 LGHNA, CDR2 YNFKEQ. This CDR3 spans 14 amino acids. CDR3 DNA sequence: TGTGCCAGCAGCCCAACCGGGACTAGCTTCGAGCAGTACGTC. This translates into CASSPTGTSFEQYV.

This clone showed up just once. V is TRBV5-1 and J is TRBJ1-1; TRBD1 matches at 10 bases. V was clipped by 4 bases and J by 1 base; unmatched bases: 1. The CDR3 is 14 amino acids. Germline V gives CDR1 SGHRS, CDR2 YFSETQ. In DNA, the CDR3 is TGCGCCAGCAGCGGACAGGGGGGGAACACTGAAGCTTTCTTT. This encodes CASSGQGGNTEAFF.